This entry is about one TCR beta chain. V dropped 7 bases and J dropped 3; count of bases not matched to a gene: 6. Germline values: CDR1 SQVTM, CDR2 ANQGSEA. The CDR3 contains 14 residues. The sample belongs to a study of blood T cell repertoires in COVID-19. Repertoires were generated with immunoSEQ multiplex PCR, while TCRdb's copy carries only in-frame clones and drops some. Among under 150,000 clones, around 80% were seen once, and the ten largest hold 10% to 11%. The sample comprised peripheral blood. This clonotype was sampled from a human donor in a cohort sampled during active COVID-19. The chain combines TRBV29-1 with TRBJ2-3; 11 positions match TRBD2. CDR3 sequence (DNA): TGCAGCGCCAGTAGCGGGGGGGGGACAGATACGCAGTATTTT. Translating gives CSASSGGGTDTQYF.